What follows are 29 T cell receptor beta chains derived from one specimen sequenced in a study of control samples from healthy donors and cancer patients. Sequencing was performed with immunoSEQ multiplex PCR; in TCRdb, only in-frame clones are kept and a portion is missing. The sample has 63,000 or so clones; roughly 89% are singletons. Sequences were obtained from PBMCs. The receptors were gathered from a man aged 55 to 70 with colorectal cancer.

The chain uses TRBV5-4 and TRBJ2-7, with TRBD2 matching over 8 bases. V lost 4 bases to trimming and J lost 3 bases; unmatched junction nucleotides: 6. Germline-derived CDR1 and CDR2 are SGHNT and YYREEE (reference sequence). This CDR3 contains 14 residues. The CDR3 region has the DNA TGTGCCAGCAGCCGGAGCGGGGGAAACTACGAGCAGTACTTC. Amino acid sequence: CASSRSGGNYEQYF.

The V call is TRBV28, the J call TRBJ2-1; 8 bases align to TRBD2. The CDR3 runs 15 residues. V was pared by 3 bases and J by 4 bases, with 5 bases of the junction left unmatched. In germline, CDR1 is MDHEN, CDR2 SYDVKM. CDR3 residues: CASSFYSGGYNEQFF. In DNA, the CDR3 is TGTGCCAGCAGTTTTTACAGCGGGGGATACAATGAGCAGTTCTTC.

V is TRBV28 and J is TRBJ2-1; no definite D call. The CDR3 totals 18 residues. Germline CDR1 and CDR2: MDHEN and SYDVKM. V was cut by 4 bases and J by 2 bases, with 21 bases left in between. CDR3 bases: TGTGCCAGCAGTTCCTCGCCCCTAGGACGCCCGCCCTACAATGAGCAGTTCTTC. It yields the protein CASSSSPLGRPPYNEQFF.

The chain combines TRBV6-5 with TRBJ1-2; 9 nucleotides line up with TRBD1. V shed 0 bases and J 7 bases; nucleotides not matched to a gene: 6. The CDR3 has 15 amino acids. Germline V CDR1 and CDR2: MNHEY, SVGAGI. CDR3 sequence reads: CASSYSTGGPTGYTF. The CDR3 coding sequence is TGTGCCAGCAGTTACTCTACAGGGGGCCCAACTGGCTACACCTTC.

The chain employs TRBV12-3 or TRBV12-4 and TRBJ1-6; no definite D call. The germline V and J ends were trimmed by 3 bases and 10 bases, with 7 bases remaining between them. CDR3 length equals 12 residues. As DNA, the CDR3 is TGTGCCAGCAGTTTCGGTGACTCACCCCTCCACTTT. Residues: CASSFGDSPLHF.

V gene TRBV24-1 combines with J gene TRBJ2-7; D might be TRBD2 (5 bases). This CDR3 spans 13 amino acids. Trimming left V 3 bases short and J 2 bases short, with 7 bases between. Germline CDR1 KGHDR, CDR2 SFDVKD. The CDR3 nucleotides are TGTGCCACCAGTGATCCGGGGACCTACGAGCAGTACTTC. This encodes CATSDPGTYEQYF.

The chain links TRBV9 to TRBJ2-7; TRBD2 agrees at 12 bases. V lost 0 bases to trimming and J lost 3 bases; unmatched junction nucleotides: 7. CDR3 size: 17 residues. Germline V gene sequence: CDR1 SGDLS, CDR2 YYNGEE. CDR3 in amino acids: CASSVASSSGGVYEQYF. The CDR3 DNA reads as TGTGCCAGCAGCGTAGCAAGCTCTAGCGGGGGGGTCTACGAGCAGTACTTC.

This chain uses TRBV5-6 with TRBJ1-5, with a weak D call TRBD1 (5 bases). CDR3 length: 17 residues. Deletions cut 9 bases from V and 6 bases from J, with 28 bases between. Germline V gene sequence: CDR1 SGHDT, CDR2 YYEEEE. CDR3 loop: CAIQLGSCGQDLQPQHF. In DNA form, the CDR3 reads TGTGCCATCCAGCTTGGATCCTGTGGACAAGACCTTCAGCCCCAGCATTTT.

J is TRBJ1-1 and V is TRBV11-3; D unclear. V lost 5 bases and J 7 bases, leaving 17 bases between the germline ends. Germline assignment: CDR1 SGHNT and CDR2 YENEEA. This CDR3 is 14 amino acids long. The CDR3 region has the DNA TGTGCCAGCAGCCCCCGGACCGGGAGTGATGAAGCTTTCTTT. Translating it yields CASSPRTGSDEAFF. The whole variable domain, remainder taken from reference TRBV11-3 and TRBJ1-1, is EAGVVQSPRYKIIEKKQPVAFWCNPISGHNTLYWYLQNLGQGPELLIRYENEEAVDDSQLPKDRFSAERLKGVDSTLKIQPAELGDSAVYLCASSPRTGSDEAFFGQGTRLTVV.

This clone was observed once. The V and J genes are TRBV15 and TRBJ2-5, with D perhaps matching TRBD1 (6 bases). From germline, CDR1 is LNHNV and CDR2 YYDKDF (reference sequence). The CDR3 has 13 residues. Trimming removed 3 bases at V and 5 bases at J, with 10 bases between. The CDR3 nucleotides are TGTGCCACCAGCAGCAGGGGTCGCGAGACCCAGTACTTC. It encodes CATSSRGRETQYF. The variable domain in full, with the rest retrieved from reference TRBV15 and TRBJ2-5, is DAMVIQNPRYQVTQFGKPVTLSCSQTLNHNVMYWYQQKSSQAPKLLFHYYDKDFNNEADTPDNFQSRRPNTSFCFLDIRSPGLGDTAMYLCATSSRGRETQYFGPGTRLLVL.

This clone appeared a single time. DNA of the CDR3: TGTGCCAGCAGCGTAGATAGTACACAAAACATTCAGTACTTC. Translating it yields CASSVDSTQNIQYF. The rearrangement joins TRBV9 to TRBJ2-4; D gene unclear. This CDR3 spans 14 amino acids. The V and J ends lost 0 bases and 5 bases respectively, with 9 bases between them. Germline values: CDR1 SGDLS, CDR2 YYNGEE.

The rearrangement joins TRBV28 to TRBJ1-1; 7 bases are shared with TRBD1. Trimming at V came to 8 bases and at J to 3 bases, leaving 6 bases not matched to a gene. Germline CDR1 is MDHEN and CDR2 is SYDVKM. The CDR3 spans 13 residues. The CDR3 here is CASDRAGYTEAFF. The CDR3, as DNA: TGTGCCAGCGACAGGGCCGGATACACTGAAGCTTTCTTT.

CDR3 residues: CASSQDWHPNTGELFF. The CDR3 bases are TGTGCCAGCAGCCAAGATTGGCATCCGAACACCGGGGAGCTGTTTTTT. V and J are TRBV14 and TRBJ2-2, with D uncertain. Germline V gives CDR1 SGHDN, CDR2 FVKESK. V lost 0 bases and J 0 bases, leaving 8 bases between the germline ends. The CDR3 covers 16 residues.

The rearrangement links TRBV5-1 to TRBJ1-1; the D is unclear. Germline V gene lookup returns CDR1 SGHRS and CDR2 YFSETQ. Trimming removed 4 bases at V and 0 bases at J, with 13 bases between. The CDR3 extends over 15 amino acids. The CDR3 nucleotides are TGCGCCAGCAGCCCTAGGGCAGGAATGAACACTGAAGCTTTCTTT. As protein: CASSPRAGMNTEAFF.

This clone was counted a single time. This chain uses TRBV6-5 with TRBJ2-1; the match to TRBD1 covers 11 bases. Germline-derived CDR1 and CDR2 are MNHEY and SVGAGI. The trim removed 8 bases at V and 10 bases at J, leaving 10 bases unmatched. This CDR3 spans 14 amino acids. CDR3 DNA sequence: TGTGCCAGCCGGGACAGGGGGAGACAGGGCGAGCAGTTCTTC. Encoded protein: CASRDRGRQGEQFF.

The V call is TRBV21-1, the J call TRBJ2-7. TRBV21-1 is described as a pseudogene. CDR3 length equals 14 residues. Written as DNA, the CDR3 is TGTGCCAGCAGCAACTGCAATGGGGTCTACGAGCAGTACTTC. As protein: CASSNCNGVYEQYF.

The V and J genes are TRBV7-2 and TRBJ2-5; D is undetermined. V was clipped by 0 bases and J by 4 bases, with 6 bases between them. The CDR3 consists of 13 residues. From germline, CDR1 is SGHTA and CDR2 FQGNSA. The DNA for the CDR3 is TGTGCCAGCAGCTTAGCGACCCCAGAGACCCAGTACTTC. It encodes CASSLATPETQYF.

This chain links TRBV9 with TRBJ2-5; 8 bases align to TRBD2. The CDR3 consists of 14 residues. With 0 bases clipped from V and 9 bases from J, the junction kept 7 bases outside the gene matches. The germline gives CDR1 SGDLS, CDR2 YYNGEE. The CDR3 nucleotides are TGTGCCAGCAGCGTAGAGTTAGCGGGGACACCCCAGTACTTC. The encoded protein is CASSVELAGTPQYF.

The chain is built from TRBV7-3 and TRBJ2-7; the D call may be TRBD1 or TRBD2 (5 bases each). Germline V lookup: CDR1 SGHTA, CDR2 FQGTGA. Trimming left V 0 bases short and J 3 bases short, with 15 bases between. This CDR3 is 16 amino acids long. CDR3 amino acids: CASSLTGEYGDYEQYF. The CDR3 bases are TGTGCCAGCAGCTTAACGGGGGAGTATGGGGACTACGAGCAGTACTTC. Filled out from reference TRBV7-3 and TRBJ2-7, the complete variable domain reads GAGVSQTPSNKVTEKGKYVELRCDPISGHTALYWYRQSLGQGPEFLIYFQGTGAADDSGLPNDRFFAVRPEGSVSTLKIQRTERGDSAVYLCASSLTGEYGDYEQYFGPGTRLTVT.

The CDR3 loop reads CASSLEGGSEKLFF. The CDR3 coding sequence is TGTGCCAGCAGCTTGGAAGGGGGTAGTGAAAAACTGTTTTTT. The rearrangement joins TRBV5-6 to TRBJ1-4, with TRBD1 as a possible D gene (6 bases). There are 14 residues in the CDR3. Germline V CDR1 and CDR2: SGHDT, YYEEEE. Trimming took off 0 bases at V and 7 bases at J, with 10 bases between the two ends.

This clone has a handful of counts. The V and J genes are TRBV2 and TRBJ2-5, with D possibly being TRBD1 (6 bases). V gave up 6 bases and J gave up 2 bases, with 13 bases separating them. Germline V gene lookup returns CDR1 SNHLY and CDR2 FYNNEI. CDR3 length: 14 amino acids. CDR3 in amino acids: CASSKDRAQETQYF. The DNA for the CDR3 is TGTGCCAGCAGCAAGGACAGAGCTCAAGAGACCCAGTACTTC.

The chain carries TRBV7-2 and TRBJ2-7, with D possibly matching TRBD1 (6 bases). Trimming removed 1 base from V and 1 base from J, with 8 bases in between. Germline CDR1 and CDR2: SGHTA and FQGNSA. This CDR3 is 14 amino acids long. The CDR3 bases are TGTGCCAGCAGCTTAGGACAGGCATCCTACGAGCAGTACTTC. Amino acids: CASSLGQASYEQYF.

V usage is TRBV4-1 and J usage is TRBJ1-1; D is ambiguous. Germline CDR1 is MGHRA and CDR2 is YSYEKL. V lost 1 base and J 1 base, leaving 7 bases between the germline ends. The CDR3 contains 14 residues. CDR3 nucleotide sequence: TGCGCCAGCAGCCAAGTGGGAGGGAACACTGAAGCTTTCTTT. Translation: CASSQVGGNTEAFF.

The chain recombines TRBV23-1 with TRBJ1-1, with D uncertain. TRBV23-1 is an open reading frame, and its role is uncertain. The CDR3 has 14 amino acids. Trimming stripped 4 bases from V and 1 base from J, with 10 bases between. The CDR3: CASSLMKKNTEAFF. In nucleotides, the CDR3 is TGCGCCAGCAGTCTTATGAAAAAGAACACTGAAGCTTTCTTT.

This sequence joins TRBV7-8 and TRBJ1-1; 7 bases align to TRBD1. Germline-derived CDR1 and CDR2 are SGHVS and FQNEAQ. J was trimmed by 6 bases and V by 5 bases; bases with no gene match: 12. The CDR3 spans 15 residues. CDR3 region: CASSRIQGEVSEAFF. In DNA form, the CDR3 reads TGTGCCAGCAGCCGCATCCAGGGGGAGGTTTCTGAAGCTTTCTTT.

The gene calls are TRBV5-1 and TRBJ2-2; the D is unclear. The germline V gene has CDR1 SGHRS and CDR2 YFSETQ. The CDR3 has 13 amino acids. V was clipped by 2 bases and J by 6 bases, with 8 bases between them. CDR3 nucleotide sequence: TGCGCCAGCAGCTTAAAGGGCCCCGGGGAGCTGTTTTTT. Residues: CASSLKGPGELFF.

The gene calls are TRBV11-3 and TRBJ1-2; D ambiguous. The V gene's germline CDR1 is SGHNT and CDR2 YENEEA. V lost 4 bases, J lost 4 bases, and 16 bases lay in between. This CDR3 region has 15 residues. This CDR3 is CASSSQPGPTYGYTF. The CDR3 coding sequence is TGTGCCAGCAGCTCCCAACCGGGTCCTACCTATGGCTACACCTTC.

The CDR3 DNA reads TGTGCCAGCAGTTACTCGGACGCCGCACCCCTCCACTTT. This encodes CASSYSDAAPLHF. The chain carries TRBV6-6 and TRBJ1-6; D is unclear. Germline V gene sequence: CDR1 MNHNY, CDR2 SVGAGI (reference sequence). The CDR3 runs to 13 residues. Between the trimmed V and J ends, which lost 0 bases and 11 bases, there was a span of 8 bases.

Only one count was recorded for this clone. V usage is TRBV10-3 and J usage is TRBJ2-3, with D possibly being TRBD2 (5 bases). The germline V gene encodes CDR1 ENHRY and CDR2 SYGVKD. This CDR3 is 14 amino acids long. V lost 4 bases and J 4 bases, leaving 12 bases between the germline ends. CDR3 protein: CAISVASISDTQYF. DNA for the CDR3: TGTGCCATCAGTGTGGCTAGCATTTCAGATACGCAGTATTTT.